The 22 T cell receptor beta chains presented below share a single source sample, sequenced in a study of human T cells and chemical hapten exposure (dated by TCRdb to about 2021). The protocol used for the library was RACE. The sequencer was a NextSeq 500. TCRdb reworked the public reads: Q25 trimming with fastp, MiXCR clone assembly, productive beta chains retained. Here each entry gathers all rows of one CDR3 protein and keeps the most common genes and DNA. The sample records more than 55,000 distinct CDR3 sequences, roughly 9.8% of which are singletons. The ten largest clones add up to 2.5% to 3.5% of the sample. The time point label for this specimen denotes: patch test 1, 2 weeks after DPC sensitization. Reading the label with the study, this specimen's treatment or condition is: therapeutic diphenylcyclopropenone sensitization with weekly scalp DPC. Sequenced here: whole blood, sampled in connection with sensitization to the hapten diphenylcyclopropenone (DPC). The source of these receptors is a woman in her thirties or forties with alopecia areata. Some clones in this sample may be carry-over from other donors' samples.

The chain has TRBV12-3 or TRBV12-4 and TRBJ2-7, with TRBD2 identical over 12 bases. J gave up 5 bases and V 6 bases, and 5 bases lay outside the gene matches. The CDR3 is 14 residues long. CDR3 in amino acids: CASSRLAGENEQYF. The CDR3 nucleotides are TGTGCCAGCAGCCGACTAGCGGGGGAAAACGAGCAGTACTTC.

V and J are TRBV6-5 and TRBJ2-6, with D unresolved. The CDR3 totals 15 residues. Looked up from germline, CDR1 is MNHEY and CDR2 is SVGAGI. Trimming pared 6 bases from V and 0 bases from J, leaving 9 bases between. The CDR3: CASRPVSSGANVLTF. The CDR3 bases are TGTGCCAGCAGACCAGTATCCTCTGGGGCCAACGTCCTGACTTTC.

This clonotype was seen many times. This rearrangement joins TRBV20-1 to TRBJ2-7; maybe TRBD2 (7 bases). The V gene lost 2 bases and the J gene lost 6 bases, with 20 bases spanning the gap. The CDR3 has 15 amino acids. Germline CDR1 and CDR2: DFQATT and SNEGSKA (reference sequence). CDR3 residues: CSARSLGGDQGEQYF. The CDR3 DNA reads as TGCAGTGCTAGATCCTTAGGGGGGGATCAGGGCGAGCAGTACTTC.

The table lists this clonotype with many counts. Here the CDR3 DNA reads TGTGCCAGCAGCTCTCCCAGCGGGGGGGCTCCTGGGGCCAACGTCCTGACTTTC. Its protein product is CASSSPSGGAPGANVLTF. This sequence joins TRBV7-9 and TRBJ2-6; 10 nucleotides line up with TRBD2. Germline V gene sequence: CDR1 SEHNR, CDR2 FQNEAQ (reference sequence). Trimming at V came to 4 bases and at J to 2 bases, leaving 8 bases not matched to a gene. The CDR3 is 18 amino acids.

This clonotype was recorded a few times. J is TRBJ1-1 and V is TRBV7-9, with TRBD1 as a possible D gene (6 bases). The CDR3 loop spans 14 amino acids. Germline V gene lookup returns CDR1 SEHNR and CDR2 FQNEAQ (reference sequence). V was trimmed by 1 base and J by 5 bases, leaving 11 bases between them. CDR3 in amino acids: CASSLVEGVTEAFF. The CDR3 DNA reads TGTGCCAGCAGCTTAGTTGAGGGGGTGACTGAAGCTTTCTTT.

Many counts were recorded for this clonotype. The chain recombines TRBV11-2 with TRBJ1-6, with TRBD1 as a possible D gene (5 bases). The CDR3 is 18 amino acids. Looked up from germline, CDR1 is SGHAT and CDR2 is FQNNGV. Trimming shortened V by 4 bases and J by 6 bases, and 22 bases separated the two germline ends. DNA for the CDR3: TGTGCCAGCAGCTCCTGGGGTCTGGACAAGAGTTCTAATTCACCCCTCCACTTT. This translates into CASSSWGLDKSSNSPLHF.

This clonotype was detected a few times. CDR3 amino acids: CSADLTGQENPSNYGYTF. CDR3 in DNA: TGCAGTGCTGACCTGACAGGGCAGGAGAACCCTTCTAACTATGGCTACACCTTC. V is TRBV20-1 and J is TRBJ1-2; 7 bases match TRBD1. This CDR3 spans 18 amino acids. Per the germline V gene, CDR1 is DFQATT and CDR2 is SNEGSKA (reference sequence). Trimming cost V 5 bases and J 0 bases; bases outside gene matches: 18.

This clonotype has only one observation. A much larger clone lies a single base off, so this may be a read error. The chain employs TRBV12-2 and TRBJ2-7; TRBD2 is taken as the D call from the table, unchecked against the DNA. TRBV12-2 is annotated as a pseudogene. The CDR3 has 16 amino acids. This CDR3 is CASRLAGTSTNYEKYF. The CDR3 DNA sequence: TGTGCAAGTCGCTTAGCGGGGACTAGCACAAACTACGAGAAGTACTTC.

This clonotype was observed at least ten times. The CDR3 nucleotides are TGTGCCAGCAGCTTAGGGGCCGGTGTCGGGGTTGAGGAGACCCAGTACTTC. Its translation is CASSLGAGVGVEETQYF. The V and J genes are TRBV7-6 and TRBJ2-5; D might be TRBD2 (5 bases). Germline loops: CDR1 SGHVS, CDR2 FNYEAQ. The CDR3 has 17 amino acids. V lost 1 base to trimming and J lost 5 bases, with 20 bases between them.

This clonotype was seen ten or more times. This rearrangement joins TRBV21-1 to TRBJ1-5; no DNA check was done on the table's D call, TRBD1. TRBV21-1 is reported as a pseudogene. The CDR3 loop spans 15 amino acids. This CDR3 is CASGVRQASNQPQHF. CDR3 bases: TGTGCCAGCGGTGTAAGACAGGCTAGCAATCAGCCCCAGCATTTT.

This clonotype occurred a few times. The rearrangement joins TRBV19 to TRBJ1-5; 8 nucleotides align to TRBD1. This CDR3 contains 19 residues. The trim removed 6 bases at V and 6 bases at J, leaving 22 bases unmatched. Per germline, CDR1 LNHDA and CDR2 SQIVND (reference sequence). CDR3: CASSIPLRDRWERIQPQHF. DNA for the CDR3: TGTGCCAGTAGCATACCTCTCCGGGACAGGTGGGAGAGAATTCAGCCCCAGCATTTT.

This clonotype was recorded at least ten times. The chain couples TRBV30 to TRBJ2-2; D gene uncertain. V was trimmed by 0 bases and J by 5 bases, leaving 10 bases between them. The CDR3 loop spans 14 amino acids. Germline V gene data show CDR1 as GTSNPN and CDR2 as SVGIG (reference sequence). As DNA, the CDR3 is TGTGCCTGGAGTGTAACTTACAAGACCGGGGAGCTGTTTTTT. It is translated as CAWSVTYKTGELFF.

The CDR3 bases are TGTGCCAGCAGTTCGGACAGATTCAAGCCCCAGCATTTT. Amino acids: CASSSDRFKPQHF. The J gene is TRBJ1-5, the V gene TRBV6-2 or TRBV6-3; D might be TRBD1 (6 bases). Germline CDR1 and CDR2: MNHEY and SVGEGT. Trimming shortened V by 4 bases and J by 8 bases, and 12 bases separated the two germline ends. CDR3 length equals 13 residues.

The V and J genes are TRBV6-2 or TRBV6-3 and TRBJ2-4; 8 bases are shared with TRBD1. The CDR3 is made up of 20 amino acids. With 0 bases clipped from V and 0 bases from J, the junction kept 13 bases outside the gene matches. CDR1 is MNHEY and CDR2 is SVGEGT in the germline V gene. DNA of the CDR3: TGTGCCAGCAGTTACTCGAATCCGCAGGGGGCCCAACTAGCCAAAAACATTCAGTACTTC. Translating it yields CASSYSNPQGAQLAKNIQYF.

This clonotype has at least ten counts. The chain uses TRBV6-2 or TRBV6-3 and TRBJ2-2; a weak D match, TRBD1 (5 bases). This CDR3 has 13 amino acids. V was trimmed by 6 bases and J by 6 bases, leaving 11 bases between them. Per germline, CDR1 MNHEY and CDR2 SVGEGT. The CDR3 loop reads CASRGPVAGELFF. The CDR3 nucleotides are TGTGCCAGCAGGGGGCCAGTCGCCGGGGAGCTGTTTTTT.

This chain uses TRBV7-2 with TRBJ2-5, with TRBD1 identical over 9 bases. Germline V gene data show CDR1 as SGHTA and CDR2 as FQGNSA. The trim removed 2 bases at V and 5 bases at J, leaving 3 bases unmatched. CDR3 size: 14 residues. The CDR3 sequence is CASSLRTGVETQYF. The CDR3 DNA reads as TGTGCCAGCAGCTTAAGGACAGGGGTGGAGACCCAGTACTTC.

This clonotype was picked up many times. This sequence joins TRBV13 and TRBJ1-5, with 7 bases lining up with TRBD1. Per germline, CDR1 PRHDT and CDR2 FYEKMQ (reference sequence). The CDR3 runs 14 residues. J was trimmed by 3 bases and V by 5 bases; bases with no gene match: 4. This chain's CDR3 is CASSGQALNQPQHF. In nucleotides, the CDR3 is TGTGCCAGCAGCGGACAGGCCCTCAATCAGCCCCAGCATTTT.

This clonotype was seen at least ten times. Here the CDR3 DNA reads TGCGCCAGCAGCCTCCGGACAGGGGATGAAAAACTGTTTTTT. Residues: CASSLRTGDEKLFF. V is TRBV5-1 and J is TRBJ1-4, with 9 bases identical to TRBD1. Per the germline V gene, CDR1 is SGHRS and CDR2 is YFSETQ. The CDR3 is made up of 14 amino acids. J was trimmed by 6 bases and V by 4 bases; bases with no gene match: 4.

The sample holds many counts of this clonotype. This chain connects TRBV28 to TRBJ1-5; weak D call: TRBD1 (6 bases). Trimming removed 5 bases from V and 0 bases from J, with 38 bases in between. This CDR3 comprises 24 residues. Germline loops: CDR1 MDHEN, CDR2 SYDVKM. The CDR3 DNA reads TGTGCCAGCAGTCCCCTCCACCGGGGATCCGGGACAAGGTTACCGAACCCTAGCAATCAGCCCCAGCATTTT. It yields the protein CASSPLHRGSGTRLPNPSNQPQHF. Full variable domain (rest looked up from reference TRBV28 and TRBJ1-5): DVKVTQSSRYLVKRTGEKVFLECVQDMDHENMFWYRQDPGLGLRLIYFSYDVKMKEKGDIPEGYSVSREKKERFSLILESASTNQTSMYLCASSPLHRGSGTRLPNPSNQPQHFGDGTRLSIL.

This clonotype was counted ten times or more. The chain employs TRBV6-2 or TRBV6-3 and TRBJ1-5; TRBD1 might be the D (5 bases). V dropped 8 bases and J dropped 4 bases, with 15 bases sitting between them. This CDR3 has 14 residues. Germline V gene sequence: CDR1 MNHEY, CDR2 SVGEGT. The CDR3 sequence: CASCQGDRNQPQHF. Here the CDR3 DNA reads TGTGCCAGCTGTCAGGGTGATAGGAATCAGCCCCAGCATTTT.

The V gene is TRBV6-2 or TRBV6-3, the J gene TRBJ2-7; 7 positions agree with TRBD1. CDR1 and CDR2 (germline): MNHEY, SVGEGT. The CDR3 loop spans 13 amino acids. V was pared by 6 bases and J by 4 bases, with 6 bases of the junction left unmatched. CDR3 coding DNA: TGTGCCAGCAGAGGGACAGCTGAATACGAGCAGTACTTC. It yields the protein CASRGTAEYEQYF.

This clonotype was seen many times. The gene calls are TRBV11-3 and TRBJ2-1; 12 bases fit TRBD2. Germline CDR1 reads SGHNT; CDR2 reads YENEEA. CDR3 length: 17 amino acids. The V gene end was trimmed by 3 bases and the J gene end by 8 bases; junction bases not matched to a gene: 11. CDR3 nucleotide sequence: TGTGCCAGCAGCTTTGGGGCTAGCGGGGGGGCCGAAGATGAGCAGTTCTTC. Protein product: CASSFGASGGAEDEQFF. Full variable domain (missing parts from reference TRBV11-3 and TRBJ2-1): EAGVVQSPRYKIIEKKQPVAFWCNPISGHNTLYWYLQNLGQGPELLIRYENEEAVDDSQLPKDRFSAERLKGVDSTLKIQPAELGDSAVYLCASSFGASGGAEDEQFFGPGTRLTVL.